Listed here is a single T cell receptor beta chain. Antigen unknown. These data are taken from a study of shared clonotypes between healthy human individuals. Study outcomes and limitations: A generally larger estimated richness was seen in naive subsets than in memory subsets.

Germline V gene data show CDR1 as SGHNT and CDR2 as YYREEE (reference sequence). Deletions cut 1 base from V and 0 bases from J, with 7 bases between. This CDR3 is 14 amino acids long. The test was conducted at deep level. Clones were sequenced by immunoSEQ multiplex PCR, and TCRdb holds only the in-frame ones, with some missing. Found here are 2 million to 3 million clones, 93% of them singletons; the top ten hold 0.35% to 0.45%. Sequenced material: naive CD4+ T cells from PBMCs. The subset was: CD45RA+ positively selected. The V gene is TRBV5-4, the J gene TRBJ1-1; D remains ambiguous. The TCR sequence derives from a man aged 18 to 29 in good health. Some clones in this sample may be carry-over from other donors' samples. The CDR3 sequence is CASSLYTLNTEAFF. The DNA for the CDR3 is TGTGCCAGCAGCTTGTACACACTGAACACTGAAGCTTTCTTT.